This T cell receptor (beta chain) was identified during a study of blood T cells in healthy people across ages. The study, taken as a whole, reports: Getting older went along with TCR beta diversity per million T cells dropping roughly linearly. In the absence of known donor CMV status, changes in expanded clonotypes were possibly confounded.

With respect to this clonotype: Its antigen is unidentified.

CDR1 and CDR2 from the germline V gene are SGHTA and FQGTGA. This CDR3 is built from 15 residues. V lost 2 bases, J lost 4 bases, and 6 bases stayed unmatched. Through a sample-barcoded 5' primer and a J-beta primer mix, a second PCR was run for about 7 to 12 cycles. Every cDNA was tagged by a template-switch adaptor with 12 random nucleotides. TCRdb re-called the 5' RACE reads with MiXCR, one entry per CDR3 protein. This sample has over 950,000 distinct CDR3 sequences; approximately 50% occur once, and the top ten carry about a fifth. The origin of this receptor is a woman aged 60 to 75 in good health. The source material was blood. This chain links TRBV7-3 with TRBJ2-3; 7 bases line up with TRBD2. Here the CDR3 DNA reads TGTGCCAGCAGCTTATGGGGCGGGAGATCAGATACGCAGTATTTT. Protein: CASSLWGGRSDTQYF.